The rows below give T cell receptor beta chains drawn from one sample of a study of T cell responses to AZD1222 COVID-19 vaccine. Produced via immunoSEQ multiplex PCR; TCRdb's table is partial and in-frame only. The sample has roughly 150,000 clones, almost 95% seen once; the top ten hold approximately 9%. Source: peripheral blood, taken 28 days after the second AZD1222 dose. These TCRs come from an adult who received the AZD1222 COVID-19 vaccine. CDR3s include the opening cysteine and the closing phenylalanine or tryptophan. Each record gives: V gene, D gene, J gene, CDR3 DNA, CDR3 protein. The D gene is left open where the match is weak.

TRBV2	TRBD1	TRBJ1-1	TGTGCCAGCAGTGCTGGCAGGGGGGGAACTGAAGCTTTCTTT	CASSAGRGGTEAFF
TRBV7-2	NA	TRBJ1-2	TGTGCCAGCAGCGAGCGAGCGCACGGGGAGACCTTC	CASSERAHGETF
TRBV7-2	NA	TRBJ1-1	TGTGCCAGCAGCTTAGTTACACAGAACACTGAAGCTTTCTTT	CASSLVTQNTEAFF
TRBV14	NA	TRBJ1-3	TGTGCCTCCCAGGGTACTAGCCTCGGAAACACCATATATTTT	CASQGTSLGNTIYF
TRBV30	NA	TRBJ1-1	TGTGCCTGGAATATTTGGGGGAACACTGAAGCTTTCTTT	CAWNIWGNTEAFF
TRBV27	NA	TRBJ1-1	TGTGCCAGCAGCCCCGACAGATACACTGAAGCTTTCTTT	CASSPDRYTEAFF
TRBV11-2	TRBD1	TRBJ1-2	TGTGCCAGCAGCTTAGCAAGGACAGGGGGCGGCGGCTACACCTTC	CASSLARTGGGGYTF
TRBV7-9	NA	TRBJ1-1	TGTGCCAGCAGCTCTCCTCTCGGGGGGATGAACACTGAAGCTTTCTTT	CASSSPLGGMNTEAFF
TRBV19	NA	TRBJ1-2	TGTGCCAGTAATCCTGGGTATGGCTACACCTTC	CASNPGYGYTF
TRBV3-1/TRBV3-2	NA	TRBJ1-2	TGTGCCAGCAGCCAAGAGAACAGTTGGGGCTATGGCTACACCTTC	CASSQENSWGYGYTF
TRBV5-8	TRBD1	TRBJ1-5	TGTGCCAGCAGCTCCAGACAGGGATATCAGCCCCAGCATTTT	CASSSRQGYQPQHF
TRBV5-8	TRBD1	TRBJ2-7	TGTGCCAGCAGCGAAAACAGGGGTGGCTCCTACGAGCAGTACTTC	CASSENRGGSYEQYF